These 9 T cell receptor beta chains originate from one sample sequenced in a study of blood T cell repertoires in COVID-19. TCRdb keeps only in-frame clones here, not all; method: immunoSEQ multiplex PCR. The profile shows fewer than 25,000 clones, more than 75% of them singletons. The sample consisted of peripheral blood. These receptors were taken from a human donor with active COVID-19. The donor label of this sample is uncertain.

The CDR3 sequence: CASSQEIAGVKETQYF. CDR3 sequence (DNA): TGTGCCAGCAGCCAAGAGATTGCGGGAGTGAAAGAGACCCAGTACTTC. The V and J genes are TRBV3-1 (or the pseudogene TRBV3-2) and TRBJ2-5; the match to TRBD2 covers 7 bases. Germline V gene sequence: CDR1 LGHDT, CDR2 YNNKEL (reference sequence). The CDR3 has 16 amino acids. The junction had 7 bases not matched to a gene; V was cut back by 0 bases and J by 3 bases.

This clone was observed once. V usage is TRBV7-6 and J usage is TRBJ2-5, with 7 bases matching TRBD1. From germline, CDR1 is SGHVS and CDR2 FNYEAQ. CDR3 length: 14 amino acids. Trimming removed 9 bases from V and 0 bases from J; junction bases left unmatched: 7. The CDR3 coding sequence is TGTGCCAGTCGACTGGGACAGAACCAAGAGACCCAGTACTTC. It is translated as CASRLGQNQETQYF.

The chain is built from TRBV11-2 and TRBJ2-1; D remains unclear. The V end was cut by 5 bases, the J end by 0 bases, with 14 bases between. The CDR3 loop spans 16 amino acids. Germline V gene data show CDR1 as SGHAT and CDR2 as FQNNGV. For the CDR3, the DNA is TGTGCCAGCAGCGCCATGTTAGACTCCTCCTACAATGAGCAGTTCTTC. Translation: CASSAMLDSSYNEQFF.

V is TRBV28 and J is TRBJ2-7; D gene uncertain. The CDR3 length is 14 residues. Germline-derived CDR1 and CDR2 are MDHEN and SYDVKM. V dropped 2 bases and J dropped 3 bases, with 11 bases sitting between them. CDR3 loop: CASSLESVDYEQYF. The CDR3 nucleotides are TGTGCCAGCAGTTTAGAGTCGGTAGACTACGAGCAGTACTTC.

V gene TRBV5-1 combines with J gene TRBJ2-2; D perhaps matches TRBD1 (5 bases). Germline lookup yields CDR1 SGHRS and CDR2 YFSETQ. V lost 3 bases to trimming and J lost 7 bases, with 19 bases between them. The CDR3 has 16 amino acids. The CDR3 protein is CASSSAATGTGGELFF. For the CDR3, the DNA is TGCGCCAGCAGCTCAGCTGCAACAGGAACAGGCGGGGAGCTGTTTTTT.

This chain connects TRBV10-3 to TRBJ2-3, with D perhaps matching TRBD1 (6 bases). V was trimmed by 6 bases and J by 5 bases, leaving 21 bases between them. Germline CDR1 ENHRY, CDR2 SYGVKD. The CDR3 is 16 amino acids. The CDR3 sequence is CAISGGQLSRGDTQYF. The CDR3 coding sequence is TGTGCCATCAGCGGAGGACAGCTTAGTAGGGGAGATACGCAGTATTTT.

The table lists this clone with a few counts. The V and J genes are TRBV5-5 and TRBJ1-1; D is uncertain. V lost 4 bases to trimming and J lost 1 base, with 11 bases between them. This CDR3 is built from 14 residues. Germline V lookup: CDR1 SGHKS, CDR2 YYEKEE (reference sequence). Written as DNA, the CDR3 is TGTGCCAGCAGCCTTAGGGCGGGGAACACTGAAGCTTTCTTT. As protein: CASSLRAGNTEAFF.

The chain joins TRBV3-1 (or the pseudogene TRBV3-2) to TRBJ1-2; D possibly corresponds to TRBD1 (5 bases). This CDR3 is built from 15 residues. Germline assignment: CDR1 LGHDT and CDR2 YNNKEL (reference sequence). V was trimmed by 4 bases and J by 2 bases, leaving 14 bases between them. The CDR3 sequence is CASSPGVGGNYGYTF. The CDR3 DNA reads as TGTGCCAGCAGCCCCGGGGTGGGGGGAAACTATGGCTACACCTTC.

V usage is TRBV21-1 and J usage is TRBJ1-5; the listed D gene, TRBD1, was not tested against the DNA. TRBV21-1 is a recognized pseudogene. This CDR3 contains 14 residues. The CDR3, as DNA: TGTGCCAGCAGCAACCAGGGGACAAATCAGCCCCAGCATTTT. Protein: CASSNQGTNQPQHF.